The 4 T cell receptor beta chains listed next were all sequenced from one sample in a study of cytomegalovirus exposure and HLA in healthy donors. Produced via immunoSEQ multiplex PCR; TCRdb's table is partial and in-frame only. The sample gives about 110,000 clones, around 85% of which show up once; over 2.5% is in the top ten. Sequencing was carried out using PBMCs. These receptors came from a woman younger than 30 in good health and CMV-seronegative.

V gene TRBV27 combines with J gene TRBJ1-2, with D unresolved. Per the germline V gene, CDR1 is MNHEY and CDR2 is SMNVEV (reference sequence). The V and J ends lost 4 bases and 7 bases respectively, with 13 bases between them. The CDR3 runs to 13 residues. CDR3 in amino acids: CASSSGLIGGYTF. In nucleotides, the CDR3 is TGTGCCAGCAGTTCCGGGTTAATCGGTGGCTACACCTTC.

V usage is TRBV12-5 and J usage is TRBJ1-1, with D possibly matching TRBD1 (5 bases). The CDR3 is 19 amino acids. V was trimmed by 2 bases and J by 0 bases, leaving 22 bases between them. The germline V gene has CDR1 LGHNT and CDR2 FRNRAP. In DNA form, the CDR3 reads TGTGCTAGTGGTTTGCGGCAGGGTGCTGGATGGAGTTTGAACACTGAAGCTTTCTTT. This translates into CASGLRQGAGWSLNTEAFF.

The J gene is TRBJ1-6, the V gene TRBV6-1; no definite D call. Germline V lookup: CDR1 MNHNS, CDR2 SASEGT. V lost 3 bases and J lost 14, with 20 bases in between. The CDR3 covers 15 residues. The CDR3 loop is CASSEARRVSVTLHF. CDR3 in DNA: TGTGCCAGCAGTGAGGCAAGGAGGGTCAGTGTAACCCTCCACTTT.

The chain employs TRBV30 and TRBJ1-2; TRBD1 agrees at 12 bases. The germline CDR1 and CDR2 sequences are GTSNPN and SVGIG (reference sequence). CDR3 length equals 18 residues. With 4 bases clipped from V and 8 bases from J, the junction kept 20 bases outside the gene matches. In DNA, the CDR3 is TGTGCCTGGACCCAAACCGGGACAGGGGGCTTTGAGGCGCGCGGCTACACCTTC. Protein: CAWTQTGTGGFEARGYTF.